The clone carrying this TCR beta chain was seen just once. The record originates from a study of CD8 T cells in Susac syndrome. In the study overall: Intravenous immunoglobulin alone or corticosteroids were being given to patients with Susac syndrome at blood draw, unless they were therapy-naive.

CDR1 ENHRY and CDR2 SYGVKD come from the germline V gene. V dropped 0 bases and J dropped 8 bases, with 14 bases sitting between them. The CDR3 is made up of 15 amino acids. An input of about 0.45 to 1 ug of RNA was subjected to reverse transcription using random hexamers. MiXCR was run by TCRdb on the immunoSEQ multiplex PCR reads, yielding one entry per CDR3 protein. Seen here are over 130,000 distinct CDR3 sequences, around 93% observed once, and the top ten hold 0.13% to 0.15%. From blood CD8+ and CD4+ T cells, TCR beta sequences were generated. TEMRA cells were FACS-enriched, while CD8+ and CD4+ T cells were negatively isolated.

Sample: CD4+ T cells from PBMCs. V usage is TRBV10-3 and J usage is TRBJ2-1; D possibly uses TRBD1 or TRBD2 (5 bases each). The clonotype comes from a human donor with Susac syndrome. The CDR3 coding sequence is TGTGCCATCAGTGAGTCCAGGGAGCAGGGCGATGAGCAGTTCTTC. Protein product: CAISESREQGDEQFF.